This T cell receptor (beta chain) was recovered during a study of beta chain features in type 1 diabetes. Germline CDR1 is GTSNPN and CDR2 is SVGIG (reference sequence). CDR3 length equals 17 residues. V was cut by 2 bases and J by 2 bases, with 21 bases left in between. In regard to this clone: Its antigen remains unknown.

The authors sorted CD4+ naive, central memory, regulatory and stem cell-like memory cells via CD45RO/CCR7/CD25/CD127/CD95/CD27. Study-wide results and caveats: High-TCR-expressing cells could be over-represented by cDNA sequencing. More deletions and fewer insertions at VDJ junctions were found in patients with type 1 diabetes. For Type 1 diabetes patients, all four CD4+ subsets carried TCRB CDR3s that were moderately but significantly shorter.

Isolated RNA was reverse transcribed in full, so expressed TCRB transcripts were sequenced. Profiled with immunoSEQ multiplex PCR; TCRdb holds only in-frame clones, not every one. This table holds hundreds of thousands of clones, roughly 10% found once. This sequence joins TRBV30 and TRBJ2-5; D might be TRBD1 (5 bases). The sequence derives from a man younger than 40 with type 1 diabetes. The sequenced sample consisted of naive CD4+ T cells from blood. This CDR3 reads CAWSSFVTGSLQETQYF. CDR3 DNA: TGTGCCTGGAGTTCTTTTGTTACAGGTAGCCTACAAGAGACCCAGTACTTC.